The 17 T cell receptor beta chains below come from one sample, sequenced in a study of blood T cell repertoires in COVID-19. TCRdb's table, derived via immunoSEQ multiplex PCR, lists solely in-frame clones and lacks some. This repertoire shows 400,000 or so clones, roughly nine tenths found once; its top ten account for 1.1%. The source material was PBMCs or T cells enriched from blood (not recorded which). These TCRs come from a man aged 30 to 45 who had recovered from COVID-19.

V is TRBV12-2 and J is TRBJ2-1; the D call of TRBD2 is as the table states it, not checked on the DNA. TRBV12-2 is a documented pseudogene. The CDR3 covers 18 residues. This CDR3 reads CASRASDQAGWAYNEQFF. The DNA of the CDR3 is TGTGCAAGTCGCGCCTCCGACCAAGCGGGCTGGGCCTACAATGAGCAGTTCTTC.

The V gene is TRBV6-5, the J gene TRBJ2-7; 7 bases line up with TRBD2. Losses at the gene ends were 1 base for V and 3 bases for J; bases not matched to a gene: 3. Germline V gives CDR1 MNHEY, CDR2 SVGAGI. CDR3 length equals 14 residues. CDR3 nucleotide sequence: TGTGCCAGCAGTTACTGGCGCGGGAGCTACGAGCAGTACTTC. Its translation: CASSYWRGSYEQYF.

V gene TRBV12-3 or TRBV12-4 combines with J gene TRBJ1-2; 8 bases match TRBD1. The CDR3 contains 13 residues. The ends lost 5 bases at V and 7 bases at J; junction bases unmatched: 6. Here the CDR3 DNA reads TGTGCCAGCAGTCCACAGGGGGTGCTTGGCTACACCTTC. It encodes CASSPQGVLGYTF.

The DNA for the CDR3 is TGTGCCAGCACCTACAGGAGCTCCTACGAGCAGTACTTC. Translated, it gives CASTYRSSYEQYF. The chain has TRBV6-4 and TRBJ2-7; D might be TRBD1 (5 bases). The CDR3 sequence is 13 residues long. From germline, CDR1 is MRHNA and CDR2 SNTAGT. Trimming removed 7 bases from V and 0 bases from J, with 10 bases in between.

The chain uses TRBV7-2 and TRBJ1-2; TRBD1 might be the D (5 bases). This CDR3 contains 14 residues. Germline-derived CDR1 and CDR2 are SGHTA and FQGNSA. V was trimmed by 4 bases and J by 4 bases, leaving 13 bases between them. The CDR3, as DNA: TGTGCCAGCAGCTCGTTCCAGGGTCTCTATGGCTACACCTTC. It is translated as CASSSFQGLYGYTF.

CDR3 sequence: CASRDLGGQRRSYEQYF. CDR3 in DNA: TGTGCCAGCAGGGACCTCGGTGGTCAGCGGCGCTCCTACGAGCAGTACTTC. The chain recombines TRBV2 with TRBJ2-7; TRBD2 might be the D (5 bases). Between the trimmed V and J ends, which lost 6 bases and 0 bases, there was a span of 21 bases. The CDR3 spans 17 residues. CDR1 and CDR2 from the germline V gene are SNHLY and FYNNEI. Variable domain in full (rest from reference TRBV2 and TRBJ2-7): EPEVTQTPSHQVTQMGQEVILRCVPISNHLYFYWYRQILGQKVEFLVSFYNNEISEKSEIFDDQFSVERPDGSNFTLKIRSTKLEDSAMYFCASRDLGGQRRSYEQYFGPGTRLTVT.

This rearrangement joins TRBV11-2 to TRBJ2-3; 7 bases fit TRBD2. The V gene's germline CDR1 is SGHAT and CDR2 FQNNGV. V lost 1 base to trimming and J lost 0 bases; unmatched junction nucleotides: 7. CDR3 length: 17 amino acids. CDR3 DNA sequence: TGTGCCAGCAGCTTAGCTCTAGCGGATTCTAGCACAGATACGCAGTATTTT. This codes for CASSLALADSSTDTQYF.

This sequence joins TRBV7-3 and TRBJ1-2; 10 bases match TRBD1. The V gene's germline CDR1 is SGHTA and CDR2 FQGTGA. The CDR3 has 14 amino acids. V was pared by 5 bases and J by 5 bases, with 5 bases of the junction left unmatched. The CDR3 reads CASSPGQGEYGYTF. The CDR3 DNA reads as TGTGCCAGCAGCCCAGGACAGGGGGAATATGGCTACACCTTC.

V is TRBV19 and J is TRBJ2-3, with 9 bases identical to TRBD2. V dropped 2 bases and J dropped 7; count of bases not matched to a gene: 7. This CDR3 comprises 15 residues. Per the germline V gene, CDR1 is LNHDA and CDR2 is SQIVND (reference sequence). CDR3 sequence reads: CASSIPSGGRNTQYF. The CDR3 nucleotides are TGTGCCAGTAGTATACCCAGCGGGGGGAGGAATACGCAGTATTTT.

The count of this clone is one. V usage is TRBV10-1 and J usage is TRBJ2-3; TRBD2 matches at 11 bases. Germline CDR1 WNHNN, CDR2 SYGVQD (reference sequence). The CDR3 runs 15 residues. J lost 5 bases, V lost 4 bases, and 5 bases had no gene match. The CDR3 coding sequence is TGCGCCAGCAGTGGGTCTAGCGGGAGGATAGATACGCAGTATTTT. This translates into CASSGSSGRIDTQYF.

As DNA, the CDR3 is TGTGCCACCAGTCGATCGGGAGAGACCCAGTACTTC. Protein product: CATSRSGETQYF. The V call is TRBV15, the J call TRBJ2-5; D remains ambiguous. The CDR3 spans 12 residues. V lost 6 bases and J 4 bases, leaving 9 bases between the germline ends. Germline lookup yields CDR1 LNHNV and CDR2 YYDKDF (reference sequence).

The CDR3: CASSSDGIELGGYTF. Written as DNA, the CDR3 is TGTGCCAGCAGCTCGGACGGAATCGAACTAGGCGGCTACACCTTC. The chain uses TRBV7-9 and TRBJ1-2; D remains unclear. Trimming left V 4 bases short and J 8 bases short, with 20 bases between. The CDR3 runs to 15 residues. The germline V gene has CDR1 SEHNR and CDR2 FQNEAQ (reference sequence).

This chain connects TRBV19 to TRBJ2-2; 10 bases line up with TRBD2. The V segment lost 8 bases and the J segment 4 bases; nucleotides outside the gene matches: 4. In germline, CDR1 is LNHDA, CDR2 SQIVND (reference sequence). The CDR3 sequence is 14 residues long. CDR3 region: CASGVAGGTGELFF. The DNA for the CDR3 is TGTGCCAGTGGGGTAGCGGGAGGCACCGGGGAGCTGTTTTTT.

The chain joins TRBV29-1 to TRBJ1-5; D possibly corresponds to TRBD1 (5 bases). Trimming took 4 bases from V and 3 from J, leaving 10 bases between them. This CDR3 region has 13 residues. Per germline, CDR1 SQVTM and CDR2 ANQGSEA. The CDR3 here is CSVAGGTNQPQHF. The CDR3 DNA is TGCAGCGTTGCTGGGGGGACCAATCAGCCCCAGCATTTT.

This clone was seen a single time. The chain employs TRBV4-1 and TRBJ1-4; D gene ambiguous. CDR1 is MGHRA, CDR2 YSYEKL, per germline. The CDR3 totals 13 residues. Trimming pared 2 bases from V and 5 bases from J, leaving 6 bases between. The CDR3 DNA reads TGCGCCAGCAGCCAACAACGGAATGAAAAACTGTTTTTT. It translates to CASSQQRNEKLFF.

The chain links TRBV3-1 (or the pseudogene TRBV3-2) to TRBJ2-7, with no clear D. The V gene's germline CDR1 is LGHDT and CDR2 YNNKEL (reference sequence). This CDR3 is built from 14 residues. V was pared by 4 bases and J by 2 bases, with 12 bases between. CDR3 loop: CASSPKASAYEQYF. The DNA of the CDR3 is TGTGCCAGCAGCCCCAAAGCGTCGGCCTACGAGCAGTACTTC.

The gene calls are TRBV6-5 and TRBJ2-7; TRBD2 matches at 14 bases. Germline CDR1 MNHEY, CDR2 SVGAGI. The CDR3 totals 15 residues. V shed 10 bases, J shed 6 bases, and the junction held 11 bases outside the gene matches. The CDR3, as DNA: TGTGCCACCACACCACCGGGACTAGCGGGAGTCGAGCAGTACTTC. It is translated as CATTPPGLAGVEQYF.